Each of the 3 T cell receptor beta chains below was sequenced from the same sample in a study of shared clonotypes between healthy human individuals (dated by TCRdb to about 2020). Library preparation was by the immunoSEQ multiplex PCR assay. Imported from immuneACCESS, the table was reduced by TCRdb to in-frame sequences with V and J called. These copies leave out some clones; in studies compared against another copy, an unresolved V gene accounts for under half, and the cause of the remainder is not known. For this sample there are 900,000 to 1,200,000 clones; approximately 80% appear just once. 0.61% of the sample belongs to the ten largest clones. Sequences were obtained from memory CD4+ T cells from PBMCs. Read against the paper, the sample's cell subset or site label means: CD45RA-negative fraction. The source is a man younger than 35 in good health. Some clones in this sample may be carry-over from other donors' samples.

This rearrangement joins TRBV6-1 to TRBJ2-1; the D is unclear. Trimming cost V 8 bases and J 2 bases, with 13 bases left between them. Germline V gives CDR1 MNHNS, CDR2 SASEGT. There are 14 residues in the CDR3. CDR3: CASHAFQPYNEQFF. The CDR3 DNA reads TGTGCCAGCCACGCGTTTCAACCCTACAATGAGCAGTTCTTC.

The genes are TRBV7-7 and TRBJ2-5; D is ambiguous. From germline, CDR1 is SSHAT and CDR2 FNYEAQ (reference sequence). The CDR3 is 14 residues long. Trimming took off 5 bases at V and 3 bases at J, with 13 bases between the two ends. CDR3 sequence: CASSLNIGEETQYF. DNA for the CDR3: TGTGCCAGCAGCCTAAATATTGGCGAAGAGACCCAGTACTTC.

This chain uses TRBV15 with TRBJ1-4; TRBD1 matches 10 bases. The CDR3 covers 17 residues. In germline, CDR1 is LNHNV, CDR2 YYDKDF (reference sequence). The ends lost 6 bases at V and 6 bases at J; junction bases unmatched: 13. The CDR3 loop reads CATSRGVVGTGDEKLFF. For the CDR3, the DNA is TGTGCCACCAGTCGGGGAGTGGTGGGGACAGGGGATGAAAAACTGTTTTTT.